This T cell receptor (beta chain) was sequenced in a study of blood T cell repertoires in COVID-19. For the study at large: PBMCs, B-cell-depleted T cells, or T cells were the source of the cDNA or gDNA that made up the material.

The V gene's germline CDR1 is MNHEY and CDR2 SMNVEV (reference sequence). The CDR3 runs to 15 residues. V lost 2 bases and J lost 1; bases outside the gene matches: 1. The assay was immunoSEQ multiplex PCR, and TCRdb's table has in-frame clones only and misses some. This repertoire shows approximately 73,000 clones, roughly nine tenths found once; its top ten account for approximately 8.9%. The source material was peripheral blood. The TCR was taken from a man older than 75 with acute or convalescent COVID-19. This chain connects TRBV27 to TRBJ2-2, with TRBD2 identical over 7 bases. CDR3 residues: CASSLTSVNTGELFF. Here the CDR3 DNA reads TGTGCCAGCAGTTTAACTAGCGTGAACACCGGGGAGCTGTTTTTT.